What follows describes a single TCR beta chain. Its antigen is not known. The PCR employed 60 Vbeta primers together with 13 Jbeta primers. Measured with immunoSEQ multiplex PCR; TCRdb has only the in-frame clones, and not every one. This repertoire shows 65,000 to 90,000 clones, 75% found once; its top ten account for about an eighth. These donors counted as nominally healthy when sampled, but unrecorded immune exposures were likely. The data belong to a study of cytomegalovirus exposure and HLA in healthy donors. Study conclusions and caveats: It was taken for granted in presence/absence analyses that sequencing depth across donors was roughly uniform. HLA-A and HLA-B allele assignments for most subjects were reportedly predicted accurately using TCR beta sequences. Later work found that TCR association rates differed between HLA loci; DRB1 had the most and HLA-C the fewest.

The V and J ends lost 6 bases and 1 base respectively, with 8 bases between them. Germline CDR1 MNHEY, CDR2 SVGAGI. The CDR3 runs 13 residues. The chain links TRBV6-5 to TRBJ2-3; D is unclear. This clonotype was sampled from a man between 65 and 85 years old in good health and CMV-seronegative. Sequenced sample: PBMCs. The CDR3 protein is CASRPLGTDTQYF. The DNA of the CDR3 is TGTGCCAGCAGACCCTTAGGCACAGATACGCAGTATTTT.